Listed below are T cell receptor beta chains from one sample, sequenced in a study of T-cell memory formation after mild COVID-19. TCRdb itself ran the 5' RACE reads through MiXCR, one entry per CDR3 protein. The sample has roughly 480,000 distinct CDR3 sequences, about 23% seen once; the top ten hold roughly an eighth. Sequencing was performed on PBMCs or a T cell subset sorted from them (not recorded which). The receptors were gathered from an adult woman who had mild COVID-19 (a few samples of this study predate the infection). Cell type and time point are not known. Each CDR3 is given with its conserved first and last residue. Fields, in order: J gene, D gene, V gene, CDR3 protein. A D gene is named only where the DNA matches it firmly.

j_gene: TRBJ2-3
d_gene: TRBD1
v_gene: TRBV7-9
CDR3aa: CASSLPTSPGQGASVDTQYF

j_gene: TRBJ2-7
d_gene: TRBD1
v_gene: TRBV10-3
CDR3aa: CAIRTGQGAYEQYF

j_gene: TRBJ2-2
d_gene: NA
v_gene: TRBV20-1
CDR3aa: CSARDDGGAGTGELFF

j_gene: TRBJ2-1
d_gene: TRBD2
v_gene: TRBV5-1
CDR3aa: CASSEGLAGGNEQFF

j_gene: TRBJ2-2
d_gene: TRBD1
v_gene: TRBV24-1
CDR3aa: CATSDPGGPHTGELFF

j_gene: TRBJ2-1
d_gene: NA
v_gene: TRBV5-5
CDR3aa: CASSPSAGSVFEQFF

j_gene: TRBJ2-1
d_gene: NA
v_gene: TRBV14
CDR3aa: CASSRQTYNEQFF

j_gene: TRBJ2-3
d_gene: NA
v_gene: TRBV20-1
CDR3aa: CSARAGLSTDTQYF

j_gene: TRBJ2-3
d_gene: TRBD2
v_gene: TRBV29-1
CDR3aa: CSVEGTGRGLAGVFSTDTQYF

j_gene: TRBJ2-5
d_gene: TRBD2
v_gene: TRBV12-3/TRBV12-4
CDR3aa: CASSSGLAGGGWETQYF

j_gene: TRBJ2-1
d_gene: TRBD1
v_gene: TRBV5-1
CDR3aa: CASSSQGPGLGNEQFF

j_gene: TRBJ1-5
d_gene: NA
v_gene: TRBV5-6
CDR3aa: CASSFGSGNQPQHF

j_gene: TRBJ2-1
d_gene: NA
v_gene: TRBV5-1
CDR3aa: CASSLAQEYNEQFF

j_gene: TRBJ2-7
d_gene: NA
v_gene: TRBV9
CDR3aa: CASSVEGATYEQYF

j_gene: TRBJ1-6
d_gene: NA
v_gene: TRBV20-1
CDR3aa: CSARQGHYSPLHF

j_gene: TRBJ2-6
d_gene: NA
v_gene: TRBV20-1
CDR3aa: CSASGDAHSGANVLTF

j_gene: TRBJ1-5
d_gene: NA
v_gene: TRBV19
CDR3aa: CASSIRDLNQPQHF

j_gene: TRBJ2-3
d_gene: TRBD2
v_gene: TRBV4-3
CDR3aa: CASSQGSGRGADTQYF

j_gene: TRBJ2-1
d_gene: TRBD2
v_gene: TRBV20-1
CDR3aa: CSARGGDSSYNEQFF

j_gene: TRBJ2-5
d_gene: TRBD2
v_gene: TRBV12-3/TRBV12-4
CDR3aa: CASSLGGGREETQYF

j_gene: TRBJ2-2
d_gene: NA
v_gene: TRBV7-3
CDR3aa: CASSSTVGTAGELFF

j_gene: TRBJ2-7
d_gene: NA
v_gene: TRBV7-8
CDR3aa: CASSPVVDPYEQYF

j_gene: TRBJ2-1
d_gene: TRBD1
v_gene: TRBV2
CDR3aa: CASGGQGDNEQFF

j_gene: TRBJ2-3
d_gene: NA
v_gene: TRBV4-3
CDR3aa: CASSQDVGSSTDTQYF

j_gene: TRBJ1-1
d_gene: NA
v_gene: TRBV4-1
CDR3aa: CASSQDQGRHPEAFF

j_gene: TRBJ1-3
d_gene: NA
v_gene: TRBV20-1
CDR3aa: CSARDQNSFFGNTIYF

j_gene: TRBJ2-3
d_gene: NA
v_gene: TRBV27
CDR3aa: CASSLQGGIDTQYF

j_gene: TRBJ2-7
d_gene: NA
v_gene: TRBV12-3/TRBV12-4
CDR3aa: CASRRGRGYEQYF

j_gene: TRBJ1-5
d_gene: NA
v_gene: TRBV10-3
CDR3aa: CAISESPGRYSNQPQHF

j_gene: TRBJ1-5
d_gene: NA
v_gene: TRBV20-1
CDR3aa: CSASFSGGTLGQPQHF

j_gene: TRBJ2-7
d_gene: NA
v_gene: TRBV21-1
CDR3aa: CASSKGTVKGYEQYF